The 4 T cell receptor beta chains listed next were all sequenced from one sample in a study of blood T cell repertoires in COVID-19. Using immunoSEQ multiplex PCR, the repertoire was profiled, and TCRdb retains in-frame clones only, with some absent. The repertoire holds roughly 16,000 clones, with 89% as singletons. Sequencing was carried out using peripheral blood. All receptors come from a human donor in a cohort sampled during active COVID-19.

The chain couples TRBV27 to TRBJ2-2; weak D call: TRBD2 (6 bases). This CDR3 has 15 amino acids. Germline V gene sequence: CDR1 MNHEY, CDR2 SMNVEV (reference sequence). V was shortened by 6 bases and J by 0 bases, with 11 bases between the two germline ends. The DNA of the CDR3 is TGTGCCAGCAGCCGGACGGGAGCGAACACCGGGGAGCTGTTTTTT. Its protein is CASSRTGANTGELFF.

This clone was seen only once. The genes are TRBV5-4 and TRBJ2-1, with D possibly being TRBD1 (6 bases). The germline gives CDR1 SGHNT, CDR2 YYREEE (reference sequence). Trimming shortened V by 0 bases and J by 2 bases, and 9 bases separated the two germline ends. The CDR3 length is 15 residues. CDR3 amino acids: CASSLEQGAYNEQFF. CDR3 nucleotide sequence: TGTGCCAGCAGCTTGGAACAGGGAGCCTACAATGAGCAGTTCTTC.

This chain joins TRBV28 and TRBJ2-7, with 9 positions matching TRBD1. CDR3 length equals 14 residues. V lost 5 bases, J lost 5 bases, and 7 bases stayed unmatched. Looked up from germline, CDR1 is MDHEN and CDR2 is SYDVKM. This chain's CDR3 is CASSTTGGIDEQYF. For the CDR3, the DNA is TGTGCCAGCAGTACGACAGGGGGAATCGACGAGCAGTACTTC.

The chain joins TRBV4-1 to TRBJ1-2; D is perhaps TRBD1 (5 bases). This CDR3 has 14 residues. Germline V gene data show CDR1 as MGHRA and CDR2 as YSYEKL. V shed 3 bases and J shed 4 bases, with 12 bases lying between them. The CDR3 spells CASSQTRGSYGYTF. The CDR3 DNA reads as TGCGCCAGCAGCCAGACTAGGGGTTCCTATGGCTACACCTTC.